There are a few counts of the clone carrying this TCR beta chain. V lost 4 bases, J lost 5 bases, and 11 bases lay in between. Germline lookup yields CDR1 SGHAT and CDR2 FQNNGV. CDR3 length: 13 amino acids. This entry comes from a study of low-dose radiotherapy and immunotherapy resistance in tumors. Whole-study context: Each two-week cycle included intravenous cyclophosphamide 200 mg/m2, given one day before radiation and immunotherapy. From cycle 1 day 1, patients took oral aspirin 300 mg every day for four cycles.

Advanced solid tumors without tumor-infiltrating lymphocytes were required for inclusion. TRAV- and TRBV-specific primers were used for first-strand cDNA, which covered alpha and beta chains. The authors ran about 18 PCR cycles to amplify TCRs with a constant-region primer and V-primer adapter. mRNA, once isolated, was amplified by in vitro transcription. TCRdb re-analysed the reads in MiXCR, keeping a single row per CDR3 protein. The sample holds approximately 9,800 distinct CDR3 sequences, roughly two fifths seen once. V gene TRBV11-2 combines with J gene TRBJ2-5, with a weak D call TRBD2 (5 bases). The clonotype was recovered from a human donor with advanced metastatic prostate, ovarian, gallbladder or colorectal cancer (not recorded which). This table probably holds off-target reads from a library built for another chain. The chain's CDR3 is CASSSHPGETQYF. CDR3 coding DNA: TGTGCCAGCAGCTCCCACCCGGGGGAGACCCAGTACTTC. Full variable domain (missing parts from reference TRBV11-2 and TRBJ2-5): EAGVAQSPRYKIIEKRQSVAFWCNPISGHATLYWYQQILGQGPKLLIQFQNNGVVDDSQLPKDRFSAERLKGVDSTLKIQPAKLEDSAVYLCASSSHPGETQYFGPGTRLLVL.